This record covers a single T cell receptor beta chain. This sample was taken from a study of blood T cells in healthy people across ages. The germline V gene has CDR1 GTSNPN and CDR2 SVGIG (reference sequence). This CDR3 is 13 amino acids long. Using a J-beta primer mix together with a sample-barcoded 5' primer, a second PCR was run for roughly 7 to 11 cycles. In TCRdb, the 5' RACE reads were re-called with MiXCR into one record per CDR3 protein. Of more than 800,000 distinct CDR3 sequences in the sample, 29% were seen once. The sequenced sample consisted of blood. The chain joins TRBV30 to TRBJ1-2, with D unclear. The TCR was taken from a woman of 80 years or more in good health. The CDR3 DNA reads as TGTGTCGTACGGGCGGTTTCCTTGGAGGGCTACACCTTC. Protein product: CVVRAVSLEGYTF.